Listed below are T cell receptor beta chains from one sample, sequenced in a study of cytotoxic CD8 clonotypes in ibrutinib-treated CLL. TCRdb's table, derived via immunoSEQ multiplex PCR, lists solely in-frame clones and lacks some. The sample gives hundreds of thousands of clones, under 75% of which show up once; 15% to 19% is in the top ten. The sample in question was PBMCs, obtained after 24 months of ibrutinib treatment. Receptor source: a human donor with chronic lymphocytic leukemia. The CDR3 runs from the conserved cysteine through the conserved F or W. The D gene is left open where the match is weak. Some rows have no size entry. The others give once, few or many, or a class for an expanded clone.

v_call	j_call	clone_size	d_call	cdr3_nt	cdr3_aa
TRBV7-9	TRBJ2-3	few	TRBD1	TGTGCCAGCAGCTCTGACGGGACAGACGGGAGCACAGATACGCAGTATTTT	CASSSDGTDGSTDTQYF
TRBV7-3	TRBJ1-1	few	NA	TGTGCCAGCAGCTCCGCCTTGAACACTGAAGCTTTCTTT	CASSSALNTEAFF
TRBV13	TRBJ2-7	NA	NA	TGTGCCAGCAACCTCGGAGGACCAGCGGCGGGTAGGGGCGAGCAGTACTTC	CASNLGGPAAGRGEQYF
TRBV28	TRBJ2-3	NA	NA	TGTGCCAGCAGGTATGCACCGGGGGCTTCAGATACGCAGTATTTT	CASRYAPGASDTQYF
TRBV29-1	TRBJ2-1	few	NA	TGCAGCGTTGATCAACAGGAAAATGAGCAGTTCTTC	CSVDQQENEQFF
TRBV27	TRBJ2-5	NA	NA	TGTGCCAGCAGCGGTAGGGCTGCCCACCAAGAGACCCAGTACTTC	CASSGRAAHQETQYF
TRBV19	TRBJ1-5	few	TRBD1	TGTGCCAGTAGTCGCCGGGACAGCCTTAGGGGCAATCAGCCCCAGCATTTT	CASSRRDSLRGNQPQHF
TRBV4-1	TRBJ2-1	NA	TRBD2	TGCGCCAGCAGCCTCGAGACTAGCGGGAGGGCCTATGAGCAGTTCTTC	CASSLETSGRAYEQFF
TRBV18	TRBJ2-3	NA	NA	TGTGCCACCCGAGGGCCTATGCACACAGATACGCAGTATTTT	CATRGPMHTDTQYF
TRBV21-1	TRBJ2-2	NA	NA	TGTGCCAGCAGCATCAGGGGGCGAAACACCGGGGAGCTGTTTTTT	CASSIRGRNTGELFF
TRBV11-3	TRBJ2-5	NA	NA	TGTGCCAGCAGCAGGGGGGAGACCCAGTACTTC	CASSRGETQYF
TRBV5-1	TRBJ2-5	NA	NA	TGCGCCAGCAGCTTGGCCGTAGGGTCCAGTCAAGAGACCCAGTACTTC	CASSLAVGSSQETQYF
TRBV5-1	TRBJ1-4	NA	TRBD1	TGCGCCAGCAGCCTAGGGGGCATAGGGGAAAAACTGTTTTTT	CASSLGGIGEKLFF
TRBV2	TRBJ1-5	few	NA	TGTGCCAGCAGTGGTGACAACAATCAGCCCCAGCATTTT	CASSGDNNQPQHF
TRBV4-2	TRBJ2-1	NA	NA	TGTGCCAGCAGCCAACGGTCCCTTGAGCAGTTCTTC	CASSQRSLEQFF
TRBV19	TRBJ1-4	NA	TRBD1	TGTGCCAGTAGGGGACCAAGGACAGGGGATAATGAAAAACTGTTTTTT	CASRGPRTGDNEKLFF
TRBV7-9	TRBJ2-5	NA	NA	TGTGCCAGCAGCCGAGTAGAGACCCAGTACTTC	CASSRVETQYF
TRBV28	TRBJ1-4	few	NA	TGTGCCAGCTGGGGGGCCTTTAATGAAAAACTGTTTTTT	CASWGAFNEKLFF
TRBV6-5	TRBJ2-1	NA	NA	TGTGCCAGCAGTTACGGCAGAGAGCAGTTCTTC	CASSYGREQFF
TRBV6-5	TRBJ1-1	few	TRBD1	TGTGCCAGCAGTTACGGGCAGGGGGACACTGAAGCTTTCTTT	CASSYGQGDTEAFF
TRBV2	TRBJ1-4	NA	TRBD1	TGTGCCAGCGCCGGGACAGGGCGGTTGGGCGAAAAACTGTTTTTT	CASAGTGRLGEKLFF